A single sample is the source of the 7 T cell receptor beta chains below, sequenced in a study of blood T cell repertoires in COVID-19. The repertoire was sequenced with immunoSEQ multiplex PCR; TCRdb's copy has only in-frame clones and lacks some. The sample lists approximately 76,000 clones; around 88% were seen once. Sequencing input: peripheral blood. The receptors were sampled from a young man with acute or convalescent COVID-19.

V usage is TRBV7-3 and J usage is TRBJ1-1; D is uncertain. Looked up from germline, CDR1 is SGHTA and CDR2 is FQGTGA. The V and J ends lost 1 base and 1 base respectively, with 4 bases between them. The CDR3 sequence is 13 residues long. The CDR3: CASSLMRNTEAFF. CDR3 sequence (DNA): TGTGCCAGCAGCTTAATGCGGAACACTGAAGCTTTCTTT.

V and J are TRBV6-5 and TRBJ2-7; no definite D call. The ends were cut back, 5 bases at V and 3 bases at J, with 11 bases in the middle. The length of the CDR3 is 13 residues. CDR1 and CDR2 (germline): MNHEY, SVGAGI. CDR3 nucleotide sequence: TGTGCCAGCAGTCTCGCCCGCAGCTACGAGCAGTACTTC. The encoded protein is CASSLARSYEQYF.

The rearrangement joins TRBV30 to TRBJ1-1; D may be TRBD1 (6 bases). The germline V and J ends were trimmed by 4 bases and 0 bases, with 12 bases remaining between them. The V gene's germline CDR1 is GTSNPN and CDR2 SVGIG (reference sequence). The CDR3 has 14 amino acids. The CDR3 reads CAWTLRGVNTEAFF. In DNA, the CDR3 is TGTGCCTGGACACTCAGGGGCGTGAACACTGAAGCTTTCTTT.

This rearrangement joins TRBV6-5 to TRBJ1-1; 8 nucleotides agree with TRBD1. The CDR3 has 15 amino acids. CDR1 and CDR2 (germline): MNHEY, SVGAGI. Losses at the gene ends were 6 bases for V and 5 bases for J; bases not matched to a gene: 11. The DNA for the CDR3 is TGTGCCAGCAGGAAGGGATCAGGGGGCCGAACTGAAGCTTTCTTT. This encodes CASRKGSGGRTEAFF.

This clone was seen a few times. Other DNA sequences in this specimen translate into the identical CDR3. V usage is TRBV28 and J usage is TRBJ1-2, with 7 bases matching TRBD1. Trimming removed 2 bases from V and 4 bases from J; junction bases left unmatched: 1. The CDR3 is made up of 13 amino acids. The germline CDR1 and CDR2 sequences are MDHEN and SYDVKM. The CDR3 is CASSLQGVYGYTF. CDR3 bases: TGTGCCAGCAGTTTACAGGGGGTCTATGGCTACACCTTC.

This sequence joins TRBV5-4 and TRBJ2-1, with 12 bases matching TRBD2. CDR3 length equals 17 residues. Per the germline V gene, CDR1 is SGHNT and CDR2 is YYREEE (reference sequence). The V segment lost 3 bases and the J segment 8 bases; nucleotides outside the gene matches: 12. The CDR3 DNA reads as TGTGCCAGCAGCTGGGAGTCCCTAGCGGGAGGGCGGGATGAGCAGTTCTTC. It translates to CASSWESLAGGRDEQFF. Full variable domain (missing parts from reference TRBV5-4 and TRBJ2-1): ETGVTQSPTHLIKTRGQQVTLRCSSQSGHNTVSWYQQALGQGPQFIFQYYREEENGRGNFPPRFSGLQFPNYSSELNVNALELDDSALYLCASSWESLAGGRDEQFFGPGTRLTVL.

The rearrangement uses TRBV2 and TRBJ2-7, with a tentative D call TRBD1 (6 bases). Germline V CDR1 and CDR2: SNHLY, FYNNEI. CDR3 length equals 14 residues. Trimming left V 5 bases short and J 0 bases short, with 11 bases between. CDR3 residues: CASSRTVRSYEQYF. The DNA for the CDR3 is TGTGCCAGCAGTCGGACAGTCCGCTCCTACGAGCAGTACTTC.